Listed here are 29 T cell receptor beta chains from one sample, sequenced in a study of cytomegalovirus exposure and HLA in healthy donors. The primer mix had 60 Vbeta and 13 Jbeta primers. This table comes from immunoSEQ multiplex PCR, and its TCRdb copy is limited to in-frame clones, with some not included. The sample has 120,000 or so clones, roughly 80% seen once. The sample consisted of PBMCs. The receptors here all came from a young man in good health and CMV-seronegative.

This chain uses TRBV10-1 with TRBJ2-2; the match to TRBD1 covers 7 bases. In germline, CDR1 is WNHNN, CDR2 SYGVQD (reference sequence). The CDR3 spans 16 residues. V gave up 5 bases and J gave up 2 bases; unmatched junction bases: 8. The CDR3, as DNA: TGCGCCAGCAGTCTAACAGGGGACGTCAACACCGGGGAGCTGTTTTTT. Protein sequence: CASSLTGDVNTGELFF.

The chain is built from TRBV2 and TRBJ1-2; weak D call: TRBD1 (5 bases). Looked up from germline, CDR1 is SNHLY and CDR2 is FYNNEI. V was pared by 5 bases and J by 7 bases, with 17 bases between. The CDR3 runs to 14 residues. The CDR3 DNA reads TGTGCCAGCAGTCCTTTAATGCGGGGGGGTGGCTACACCTTC. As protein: CASSPLMRGGGYTF.

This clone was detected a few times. The CDR3 sequence is CASSPVWAGEKLFF. CDR3 coding DNA: TGTGCCAGTAGCCCAGTGTGGGCGGGTGAAAAACTGTTTTTT. The chain links TRBV19 to TRBJ1-4; D unresolved. Germline CDR1 is LNHDA and CDR2 is SQIVND (reference sequence). The CDR3 is 14 residues long. Between the trimmed V and J ends, which lost 6 bases and 7 bases, there was a span of 15 bases. Based on the CDR3 plus reference TRBV19 and TRBJ1-4, the full variable domain is DGGITQSPKYLFRKEGQNVTLSCEQNLNHDAMYWYRQDPGQGLRLIYYSQIVNDFQKGDIAEGYSVSREKKESFPLTVTSAQKNPTAFYLCASSPVWAGEKLFFGSGTQLSVL.

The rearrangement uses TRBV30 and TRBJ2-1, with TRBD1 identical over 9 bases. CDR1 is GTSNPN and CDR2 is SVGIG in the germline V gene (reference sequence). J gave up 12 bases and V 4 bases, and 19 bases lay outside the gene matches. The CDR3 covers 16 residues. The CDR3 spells CAWTHLPGQGVRGQFF. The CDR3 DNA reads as TGTGCCTGGACTCACCTTCCGGGACAGGGTGTTCGAGGGCAGTTCTTC.

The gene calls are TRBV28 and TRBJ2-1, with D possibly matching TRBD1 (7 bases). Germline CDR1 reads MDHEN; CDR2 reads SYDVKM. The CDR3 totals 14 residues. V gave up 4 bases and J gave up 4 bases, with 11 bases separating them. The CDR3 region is CASSWRGPYNEQFF. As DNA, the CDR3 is TGTGCCAGCAGTTGGAGGGGGCCGTACAATGAGCAGTTCTTC.

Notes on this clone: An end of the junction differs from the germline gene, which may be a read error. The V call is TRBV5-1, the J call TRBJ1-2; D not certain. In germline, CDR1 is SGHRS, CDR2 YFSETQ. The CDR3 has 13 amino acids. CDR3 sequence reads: CASSLEGLGGYPF. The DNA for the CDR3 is TGCGCCAGCAGCTTGGAAGGGTTGGGAGGCTACCCCTTC.

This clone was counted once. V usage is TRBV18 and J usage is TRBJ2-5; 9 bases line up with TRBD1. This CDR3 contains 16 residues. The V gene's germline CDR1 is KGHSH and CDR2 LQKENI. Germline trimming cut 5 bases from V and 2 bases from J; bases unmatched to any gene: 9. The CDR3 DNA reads TGTGCCAGCTCATCAGTGACAGGGGGTCTACAAGAGACCCAGTACTTC. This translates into CASSSVTGGLQETQYF.

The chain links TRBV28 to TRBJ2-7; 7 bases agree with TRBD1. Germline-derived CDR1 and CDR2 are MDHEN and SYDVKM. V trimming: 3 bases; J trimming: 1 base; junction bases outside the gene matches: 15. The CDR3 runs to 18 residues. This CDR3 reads CASSFQGVYDTKSYEQYF. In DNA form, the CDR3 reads TGTGCCAGCAGTTTCCAGGGGGTATATGATACTAAGTCCTACGAGCAGTACTTC.

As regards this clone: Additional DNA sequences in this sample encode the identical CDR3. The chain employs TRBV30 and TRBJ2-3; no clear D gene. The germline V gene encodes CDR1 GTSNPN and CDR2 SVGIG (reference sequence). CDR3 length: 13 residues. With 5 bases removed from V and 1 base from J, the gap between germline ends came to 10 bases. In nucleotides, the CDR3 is TGTGCCTGGGACTTCGCGGGCACAGATACGCAGTATTTT. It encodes CAWDFAGTDTQYF.

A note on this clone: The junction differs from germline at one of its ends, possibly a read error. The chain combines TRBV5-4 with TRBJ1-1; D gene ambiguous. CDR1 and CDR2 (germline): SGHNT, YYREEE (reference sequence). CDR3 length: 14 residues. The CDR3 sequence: CASRLGGWTTEAFF. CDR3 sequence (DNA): TGTGCCAGCAGATTGGGAGGGTGGACCACTGAAGCTTTCTTT.

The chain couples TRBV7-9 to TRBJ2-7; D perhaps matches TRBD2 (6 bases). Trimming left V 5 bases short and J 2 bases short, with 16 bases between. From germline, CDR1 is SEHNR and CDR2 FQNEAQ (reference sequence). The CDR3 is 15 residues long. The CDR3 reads CASSIPRDSPYEQYF. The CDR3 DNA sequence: TGTGCCAGCAGCATTCCCCGGGACTCTCCCTACGAGCAGTACTTC.

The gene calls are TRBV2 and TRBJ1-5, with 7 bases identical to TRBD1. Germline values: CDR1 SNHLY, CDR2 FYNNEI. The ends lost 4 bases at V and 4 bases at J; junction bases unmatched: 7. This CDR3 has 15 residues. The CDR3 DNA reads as TGTGCCAGCAGTGGGTACACAGGGGCTAATCAGCCCCAGCATTTT. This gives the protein CASSGYTGANQPQHF. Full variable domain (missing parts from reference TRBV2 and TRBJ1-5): EPEVTQTPSHQVTQMGQEVILRCVPISNHLYFYWYRQILGQKVEFLVSFYNNEISEKSEIFDDQFSVERPDGSNFTLKIRSTKLEDSAMYFCASSGYTGANQPQHFGDGTRLSIL.

The DNA of the CDR3 is TGTGCCAGCAGCTTATTTGGGTCTGTATCTGGGCTTTACAATGAGCAGTTCTTC. Translated, it gives CASSLFGSVSGLYNEQFF. The chain carries TRBV7-3 and TRBJ2-1; unclear D gene. CDR1 SGHTA and CDR2 FQGTGA come from the germline V gene. V was shortened by 2 bases and J by 4 bases, with 21 bases between the two germline ends. CDR3 length: 18 amino acids.

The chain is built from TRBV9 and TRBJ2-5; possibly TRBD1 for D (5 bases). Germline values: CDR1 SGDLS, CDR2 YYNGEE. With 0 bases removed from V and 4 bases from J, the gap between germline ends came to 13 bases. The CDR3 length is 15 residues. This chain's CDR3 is CASSVGQTVRETQYF. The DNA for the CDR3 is TGTGCCAGCAGCGTAGGACAGACGGTTCGAGAGACCCAGTACTTC. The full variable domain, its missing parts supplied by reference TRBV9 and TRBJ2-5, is DSGVTQTPKHLITATGQRVTLRCSPRSGDLSVYWYQQSLDQGLQFLIQYYNGEERAKGNILERFSAQQFPDLHSELNLSSLELGDSALYFCASSVGQTVRETQYFGPGTRLLVL.

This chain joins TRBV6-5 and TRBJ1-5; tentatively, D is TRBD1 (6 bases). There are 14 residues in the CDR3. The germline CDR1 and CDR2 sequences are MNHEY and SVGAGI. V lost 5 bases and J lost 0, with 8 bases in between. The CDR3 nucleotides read TGTGCCAGCAGTGAACAGGGTAGCAATCAGCCCCAGCATTTT. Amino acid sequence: CASSEQGSNQPQHF.

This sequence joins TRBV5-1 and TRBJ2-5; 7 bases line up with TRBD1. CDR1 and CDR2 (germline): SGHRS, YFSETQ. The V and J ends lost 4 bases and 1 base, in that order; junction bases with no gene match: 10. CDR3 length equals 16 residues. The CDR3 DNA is TGCGCCAGCAGCGATCACAGGGGAGCCGGCCAAGAGACCCAGTACTTC. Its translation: CASSDHRGAGQETQYF.

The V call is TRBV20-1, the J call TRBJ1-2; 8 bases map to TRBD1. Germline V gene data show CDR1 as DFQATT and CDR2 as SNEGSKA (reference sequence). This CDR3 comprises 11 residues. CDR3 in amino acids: CRPTGVNGYTF. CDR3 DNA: TGCAGGCCGACAGGGGTCAATGGCTACACCTTC.

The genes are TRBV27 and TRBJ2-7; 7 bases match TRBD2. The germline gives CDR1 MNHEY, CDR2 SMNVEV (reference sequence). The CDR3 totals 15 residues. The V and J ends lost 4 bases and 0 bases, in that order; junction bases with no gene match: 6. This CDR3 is CASSWQRGSSYEQYF. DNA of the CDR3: TGTGCCAGCAGTTGGCAGCGGGGTAGCTCCTACGAGCAGTACTTC.

CDR3 sequence (DNA): TGTGCCAGTAGTATATGGACAGGGGGAGGAGATACGCAGTATTTT. Encoded protein: CASSIWTGGGDTQYF. The chain couples TRBV19 to TRBJ2-3; TRBD1 aligns across 10 bases. CDR3 length equals 15 residues. Looked up from germline, CDR1 is LNHDA and CDR2 is SQIVND (reference sequence). Trimming at V came to 2 bases and at J to 5 bases, leaving 4 bases not matched to a gene.

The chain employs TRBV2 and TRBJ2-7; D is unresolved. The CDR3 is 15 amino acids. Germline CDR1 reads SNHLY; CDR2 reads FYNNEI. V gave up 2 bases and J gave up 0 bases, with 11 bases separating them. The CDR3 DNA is TGTGCCAGCAGTGAAAAGTCTCGCGGCTCCTACGAGCAGTACTTC. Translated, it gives CASSEKSRGSYEQYF.

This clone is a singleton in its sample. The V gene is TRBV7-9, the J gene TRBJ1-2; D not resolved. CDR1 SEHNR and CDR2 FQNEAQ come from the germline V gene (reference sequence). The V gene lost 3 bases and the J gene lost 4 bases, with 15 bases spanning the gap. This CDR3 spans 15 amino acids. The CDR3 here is CASSLVLRAGYGYTF. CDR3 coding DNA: TGTGCCAGCAGCTTGGTTTTGAGGGCCGGCTATGGCTACACCTTC.

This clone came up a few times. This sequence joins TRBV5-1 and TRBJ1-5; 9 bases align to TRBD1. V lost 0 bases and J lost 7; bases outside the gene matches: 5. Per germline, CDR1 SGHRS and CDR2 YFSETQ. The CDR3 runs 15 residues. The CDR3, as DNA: TGCGCCAGCAGCTTGGAGGGACAGGGAGGGCAGCCCCAGCATTTT. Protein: CASSLEGQGGQPQHF.

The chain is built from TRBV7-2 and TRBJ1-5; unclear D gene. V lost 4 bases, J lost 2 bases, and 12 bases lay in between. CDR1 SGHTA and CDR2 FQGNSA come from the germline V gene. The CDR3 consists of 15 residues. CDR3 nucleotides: TGTGCCAGCAGCTACCCGACTGGCGGCAATCAGCCCCAGCATTTT. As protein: CASSYPTGGNQPQHF.

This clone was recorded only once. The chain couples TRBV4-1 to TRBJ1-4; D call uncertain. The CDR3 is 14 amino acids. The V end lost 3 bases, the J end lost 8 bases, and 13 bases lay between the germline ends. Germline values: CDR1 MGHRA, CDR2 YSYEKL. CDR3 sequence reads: CASSQGAGREKLFF. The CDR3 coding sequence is TGCGCCAGCAGCCAGGGTGCTGGGAGGGAAAAACTGTTTTTT.

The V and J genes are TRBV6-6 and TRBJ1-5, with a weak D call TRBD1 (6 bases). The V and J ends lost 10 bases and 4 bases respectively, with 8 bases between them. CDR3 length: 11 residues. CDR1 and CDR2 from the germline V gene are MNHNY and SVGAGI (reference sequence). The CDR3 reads CATGVNQPQHF. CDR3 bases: TGTGCCACAGGGGTAAATCAGCCCCAGCATTTT.

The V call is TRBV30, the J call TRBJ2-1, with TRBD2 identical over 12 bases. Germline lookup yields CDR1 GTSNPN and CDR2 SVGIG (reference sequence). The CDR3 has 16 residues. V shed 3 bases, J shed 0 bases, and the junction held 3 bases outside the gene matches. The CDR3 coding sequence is TGTGCCTGGAGCGGACTAGCGGGAATCTCCTACAATGAGCAGTTCTTC. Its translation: CAWSGLAGISYNEQFF.

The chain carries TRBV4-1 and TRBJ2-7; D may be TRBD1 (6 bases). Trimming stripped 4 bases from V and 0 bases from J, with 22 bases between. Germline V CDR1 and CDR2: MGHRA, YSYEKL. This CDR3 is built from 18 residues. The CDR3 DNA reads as TGCGCCAGCAGCCCTGGCATGGTTGGGACACCAAGCTCCTACGAGCAGTACTTC. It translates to CASSPGMVGTPSSYEQYF.

The CDR3 DNA sequence: TGTGCCTGGAGTGTAGATCTCGGGAACACCGGGGAGCTGTTTTTT. Translated: CAWSVDLGNTGELFF. The chain joins TRBV30 to TRBJ2-2; D ambiguous. The V end was cut by 0 bases, the J end by 1 base, with 9 bases between. This CDR3 comprises 15 residues. Germline V lookup: CDR1 GTSNPN, CDR2 SVGIG (reference sequence).

The CDR3 region is CASSFPGTGGQETQYF. The CDR3, as DNA: TGCGCCAGCAGCTTTCCCGGGACAGGGGGTCAAGAGACCCAGTACTTC. The chain couples TRBV5-1 to TRBJ2-5; 11 bases fit TRBD1. Germline CDR1 and CDR2: SGHRS and YFSETQ. Trimming removed 2 bases from V and 2 bases from J; junction bases left unmatched: 5. CDR3 length: 16 residues.